Listed here is a single TCR beta chain. Its target is unknown. The data were obtained in a study of T cell repertoires in cytomegalovirus infection. The wider study: The authors relied on CMV epitopes, both recently identified HLA-C-restricted and well-studied HLA-B-restricted. The public TCR beta signatures pointed to both CMV infection and matching HLA type. Regarding the study as a whole: Predominance within the ex vivo response was attributable to HLA-C-restricted CMV-specific TCR beta clonotypes.

V gave up 2 bases and J gave up 6 bases, with 16 bases separating them. The CDR3 has 14 amino acids. Germline V lookup: CDR1 SQVTM, CDR2 ANQGSEA. Using its own MiXCR run on the reads, TCRdb lists one record per CDR3 protein. The sample consists of approximately 500,000 distinct CDR3 sequences, about 33% of them appearing once. The rearrangement links TRBV29-1 to TRBJ1-1; D is unresolved. The TCR sequence derives from a human donor in good health (CMV status not recorded). Some clones in this sample may be carry-over from other donors' samples. Here the sequenced sample was cultured PBMCs, taken from culture after CMV antigen stimulation. For the CDR3, the DNA is TGCAGCGTTGAATTGGCCGGTGTAGGACCTGAAGCTTTCTTT. Amino acid sequence: CSVELAGVGPEAFF.